The sequence of this T cell receptor beta chain was determined in a study of control samples from healthy donors and cancer patients. The CDR3 has 15 residues. Germline CDR1 and CDR2: SGHTA and FQGTGA. With 1 base removed from V and 2 bases from J, the gap between germline ends came to 11 bases. Here immunoSEQ multiplex PCR was the method, and the copy in TCRdb shows in-frame clones only, minus some. The sample includes about 120,000 clones, more than 75% of them seen just once. The V and J genes are TRBV7-3 and TRBJ1-1; D is possibly TRBD1 (5 bases). Sample: blood. The TCR was taken from a woman aged 70-85 years in good health. This chain's CDR3 is CASSLMPGANTEAFF. DNA of the CDR3: TGTGCCAGCAGCTTAATGCCCGGGGCCAACACTGAAGCTTTCTTT.